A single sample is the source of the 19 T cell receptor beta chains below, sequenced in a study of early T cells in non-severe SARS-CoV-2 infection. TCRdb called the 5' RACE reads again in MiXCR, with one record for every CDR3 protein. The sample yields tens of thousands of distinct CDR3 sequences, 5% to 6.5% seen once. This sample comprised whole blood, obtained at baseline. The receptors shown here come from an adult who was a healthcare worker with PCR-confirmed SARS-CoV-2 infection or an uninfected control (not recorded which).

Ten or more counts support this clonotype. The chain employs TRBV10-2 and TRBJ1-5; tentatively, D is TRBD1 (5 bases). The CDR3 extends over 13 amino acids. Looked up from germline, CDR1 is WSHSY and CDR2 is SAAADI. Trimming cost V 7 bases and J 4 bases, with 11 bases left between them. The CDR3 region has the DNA TGCGCCAGCATGGGGGGAGTGAATCAGCCCCAGCATTTT. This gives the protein CASMGGVNQPQHF.

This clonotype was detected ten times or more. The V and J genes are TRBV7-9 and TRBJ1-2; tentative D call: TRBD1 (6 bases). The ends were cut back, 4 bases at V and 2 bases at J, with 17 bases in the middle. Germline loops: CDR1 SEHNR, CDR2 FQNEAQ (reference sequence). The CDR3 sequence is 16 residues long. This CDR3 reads CASSSMAVDRNYGYTF. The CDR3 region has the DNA TGTGCCAGCAGCTCGATGGCCGTGGACAGAAACTATGGCTACACCTTC.

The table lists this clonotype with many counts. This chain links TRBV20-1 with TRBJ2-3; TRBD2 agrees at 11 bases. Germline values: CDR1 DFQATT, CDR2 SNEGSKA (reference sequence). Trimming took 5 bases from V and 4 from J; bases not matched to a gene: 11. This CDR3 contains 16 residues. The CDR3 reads CSADLGLAGGADTQYF. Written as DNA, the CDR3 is TGCAGTGCTGACCTGGGGCTAGCGGGAGGCGCAGATACGCAGTATTTT.

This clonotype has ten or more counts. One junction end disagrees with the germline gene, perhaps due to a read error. CDR3 residues: CASSLAPKREALF. Written as DNA, the CDR3 is TGTGCCAGCAGTTTGGCCCCTAAGCGGGAGGCTCTCTTC. V gene TRBV12-3 or TRBV12-4 combines with J gene TRBJ2-1, with 9 bases aligning to TRBD2. This CDR3 has 13 amino acids.

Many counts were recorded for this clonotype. The CDR3 reads CASRSTSGNYEQYV. The CDR3 DNA sequence: TGTGCCAGCAGAAGTACTAGCGGGAATTACGAGCAGTACGTC. V is TRBV6-6 and J is TRBJ2-7, with 10 bases lining up with TRBD2. The CDR3 sequence is 14 residues long. V trimming: 6 bases; J trimming: 4 bases; junction bases outside the gene matches: 6. Germline lookup yields CDR1 MNHNY and CDR2 SVGAGI (reference sequence).

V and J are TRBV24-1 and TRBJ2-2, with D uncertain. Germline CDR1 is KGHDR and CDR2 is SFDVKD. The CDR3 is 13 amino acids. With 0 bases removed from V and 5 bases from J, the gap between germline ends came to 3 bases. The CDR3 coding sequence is TGTGCCACCAGTGATTTGAGGACCGGGGAGCTGTTTTTT. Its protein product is CATSDLRTGELFF.

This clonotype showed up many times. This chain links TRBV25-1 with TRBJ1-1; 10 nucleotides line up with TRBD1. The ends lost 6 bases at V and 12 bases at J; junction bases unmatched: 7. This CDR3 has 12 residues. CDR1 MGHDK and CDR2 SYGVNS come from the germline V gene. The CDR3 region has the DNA TGTGCCAGCAGCGGACAGGGGGGATATTCTTTCTTT. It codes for CASSGQGGYSFF.

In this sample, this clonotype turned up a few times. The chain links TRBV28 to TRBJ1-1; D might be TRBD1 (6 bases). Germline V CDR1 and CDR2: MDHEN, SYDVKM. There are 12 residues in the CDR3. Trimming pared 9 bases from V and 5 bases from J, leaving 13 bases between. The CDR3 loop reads CASLTGYTEAFF. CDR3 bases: TGTGCCAGTTTGACAGGTTATACTGAAGCTTTCTTT.

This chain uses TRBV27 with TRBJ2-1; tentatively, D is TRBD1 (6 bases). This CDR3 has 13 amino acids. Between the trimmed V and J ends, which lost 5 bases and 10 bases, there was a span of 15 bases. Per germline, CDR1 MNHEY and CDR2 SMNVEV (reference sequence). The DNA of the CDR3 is TGTGCCAGCAGTACCCGCCGGACAGAAGAGCAGTTCTTC. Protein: CASSTRRTEEQFF.

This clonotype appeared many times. The DNA of the CDR3 is TGCAGTGCCACCGGGACTAGCGGGAGATCGAACACCGGGGAGCTGTTTTTT. This gives the protein CSATGTSGRSNTGELFF. The V call is TRBV20-1, the J call TRBJ2-2; the match to TRBD2 covers 14 bases. The germline gives CDR1 DFQATT, CDR2 SNEGSKA (reference sequence). J was trimmed by 0 bases and V by 6 bases; bases with no gene match: 6. The CDR3 has 17 amino acids.

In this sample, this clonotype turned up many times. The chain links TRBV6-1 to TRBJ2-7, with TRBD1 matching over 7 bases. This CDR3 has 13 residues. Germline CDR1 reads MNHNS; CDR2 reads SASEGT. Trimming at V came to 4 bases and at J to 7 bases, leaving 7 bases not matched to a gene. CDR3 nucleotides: TGTGCCAGCAGTGTCGGGACAGTGGGAGAGCAGTACGTC. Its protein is CASSVGTVGEQYV.

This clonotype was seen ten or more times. The CDR3 region has the DNA TGTGCCAGCAGCTTGGAAGGCTCGCGTCAGCCCCAGCATTTT. Protein product: CASSLEGSRQPQHF. The chain employs TRBV5-6 and TRBJ1-5, with D uncertain. Germline loops: CDR1 SGHDT, CDR2 YYEEEE. The CDR3 spans 14 residues. Trimming took off 0 bases at V and 6 bases at J, with 10 bases between the two ends. The complete variable domain, with remaining parts taken from reference TRBV5-6 and TRBJ1-5, reads DAGVTQSPTHLIKTRGQQVTLRCSPKSGHDTVSWYQQALGQGPQFIFQYYEEEERQRGNFPDRFSGHQFPNYSSELNVNALLLGDSALYLCASSLEGSRQPQHFGDGTRLSIL.

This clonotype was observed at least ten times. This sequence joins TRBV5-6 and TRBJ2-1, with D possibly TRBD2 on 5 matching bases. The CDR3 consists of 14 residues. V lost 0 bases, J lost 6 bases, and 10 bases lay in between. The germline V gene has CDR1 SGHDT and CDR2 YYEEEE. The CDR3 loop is CASSLGGLGNEQFF. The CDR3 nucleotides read TGTGCCAGCAGCTTGGGAGGACTTGGCAATGAGCAGTTCTTC.

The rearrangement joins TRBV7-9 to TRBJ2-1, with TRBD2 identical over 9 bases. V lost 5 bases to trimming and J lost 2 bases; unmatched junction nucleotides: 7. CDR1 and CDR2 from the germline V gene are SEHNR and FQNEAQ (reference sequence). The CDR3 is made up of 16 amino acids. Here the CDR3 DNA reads TGTGCCAGCAGCCAGAATCTAGCGGGAACCTACAATGAGCAGTTCTTC. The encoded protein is CASSQNLAGTYNEQFF. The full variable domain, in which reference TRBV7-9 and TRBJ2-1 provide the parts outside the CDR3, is DTGVSQNPRHKITKRGQNVTFRCDPISEHNRLYWYRQTLGQGPEFLTYFQNEAQLEKSRLLSDRFSAERPKGSFSTLEIQRTEQGDSAMYLCASSQNLAGTYNEQFFGPGTRLTVL.

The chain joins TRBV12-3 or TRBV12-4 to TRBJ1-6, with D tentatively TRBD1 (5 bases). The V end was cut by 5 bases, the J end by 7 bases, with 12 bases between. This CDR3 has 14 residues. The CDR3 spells CASSIGGRNSPLHF. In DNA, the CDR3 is TGTGCCAGCAGTATTGGGGGTAGAAATTCACCCCTCCACTTT.

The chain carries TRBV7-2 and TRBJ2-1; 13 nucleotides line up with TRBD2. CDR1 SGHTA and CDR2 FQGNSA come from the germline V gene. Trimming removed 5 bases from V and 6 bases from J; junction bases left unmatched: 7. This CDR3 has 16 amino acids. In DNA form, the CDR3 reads TGTGCCAGCAGCCAGAGGGGACTAGCGGGACTCAATGAGCAGTTCTTC. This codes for CASSQRGLAGLNEQFF.

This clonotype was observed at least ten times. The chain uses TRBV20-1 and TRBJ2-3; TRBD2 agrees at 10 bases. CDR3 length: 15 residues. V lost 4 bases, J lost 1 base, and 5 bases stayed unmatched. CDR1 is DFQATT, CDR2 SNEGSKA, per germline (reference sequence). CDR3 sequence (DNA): TGCAGTGCTATAGGCCTAGCGGGGGGCACAGATACGCAGTATTTT. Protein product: CSAIGLAGGTDTQYF.

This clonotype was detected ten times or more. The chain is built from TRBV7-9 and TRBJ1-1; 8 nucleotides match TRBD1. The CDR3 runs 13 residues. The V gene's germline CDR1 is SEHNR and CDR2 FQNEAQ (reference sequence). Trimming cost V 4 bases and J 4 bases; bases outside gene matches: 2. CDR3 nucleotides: TGTGCCAGCAGCTGGACAGGGAGCACTGAAGCTTTCTTT. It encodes CASSWTGSTEAFF.

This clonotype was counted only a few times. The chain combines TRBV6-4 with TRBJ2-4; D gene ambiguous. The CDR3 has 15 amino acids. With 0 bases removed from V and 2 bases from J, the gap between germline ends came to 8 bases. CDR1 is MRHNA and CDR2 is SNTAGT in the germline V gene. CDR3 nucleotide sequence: TGTGCCAGCAGTGACTCGGACGGGCCCAAAAACATTCAGTACTTC. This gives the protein CASSDSDGPKNIQYF.